Presented here are 30 T cell receptor beta chains from one specimen sequenced in a study of blood T cell repertoires in COVID-19. Clones were sequenced by immunoSEQ multiplex PCR, and TCRdb holds only the in-frame ones, with some missing. The sample includes approximately 100,000 clones, 86% of them seen just once. Sequences were obtained from peripheral blood. Receptor source: a man aged 50 to 60 with acute or convalescent COVID-19.

The chain combines TRBV6-5 with TRBJ1-2, with 11 positions matching TRBD1. From germline, CDR1 is MNHEY and CDR2 SVGAGI. The CDR3 runs 15 residues. J was trimmed by 5 bases and V by 4 bases; bases with no gene match: 6. The CDR3 sequence: CASSSQDRGLYGYTF. The CDR3 DNA reads as TGTGCCAGCAGTTCCCAGGACAGGGGGCTTTATGGCTACACCTTC.

The CDR3 loop is CASTGRETGGEKLFF. CDR3 DNA sequence: TGTGCCAGTACGGGACGGGAGACAGGGGGTGAAAAACTGTTTTTT. This chain joins TRBV19 and TRBJ1-4, with 9 positions matching TRBD1. CDR1 is LNHDA, CDR2 SQIVND, per germline (reference sequence). There are 15 residues in the CDR3. The V gene end was trimmed by 7 bases and the J gene end by 7 bases; junction bases not matched to a gene: 10.

This clone has a single count. The rearrangement joins TRBV5-1 to TRBJ1-1, with 8 bases identical to TRBD1. V lost 2 bases to trimming and J lost 0 bases; unmatched junction nucleotides: 3. Germline V gene lookup returns CDR1 SGHRS and CDR2 YFSETQ. This CDR3 region has 15 residues. This chain's CDR3 is CASSFQGAVNTEAFF. The CDR3 DNA reads as TGCGCCAGCAGCTTTCAGGGGGCCGTGAACACTGAAGCTTTCTTT.

The J gene is TRBJ1-2, the V gene TRBV28; 7 nucleotides match TRBD1. From germline, CDR1 is MDHEN and CDR2 SYDVKM. There are 14 residues in the CDR3. V shed 6 bases, J shed 0 bases, and the junction held 4 bases outside the gene matches. Here the CDR3 reads CASSFTGANYGYTF. CDR3 coding DNA: TGTGCCAGCAGCTTTACAGGGGCTAACTATGGCTACACCTTC.

The chain links TRBV7-7 to TRBJ2-3; the match to TRBD2 covers 10 bases. Germline CDR1 reads SSHAT; CDR2 reads FNYEAQ (reference sequence). J gave up 0 bases and V 6 bases, and 6 bases lay outside the gene matches. This CDR3 has 16 residues. The CDR3 DNA is TGTGCCAGCAGTCCCCTAGCGGGAGTGAGCACAGATACGCAGTATTTT. Translating gives CASSPLAGVSTDTQYF.

V and J are TRBV5-6 and TRBJ1-4; TRBD1 aligns across 9 bases. CDR3 length: 14 amino acids. CDR1 SGHDT and CDR2 YYEEEE come from the germline V gene. Trimming removed 0 bases from V and 8 bases from J; junction bases left unmatched: 2. CDR3 in DNA: TGTGCCAGCAGCTTGGGGGACAGGGAGGAAAAACTGTTTTTT. Translated: CASSLGDREEKLFF. The full variable domain, completed using reference TRBV5-6 and TRBJ1-4, is DAGVTQSPTHLIKTRGQQVTLRCSPKSGHDTVSWYQQALGQGPQFIFQYYEEEERQRGNFPDRFSGHQFPNYSSELNVNALLLGDSALYLCASSLGDREEKLFFGSGTQLSVL.

This clone was seen once. V is TRBV2 and J is TRBJ1-6, with D unclear. Trimming took 4 bases from V and 7 from J, leaving 14 bases between them. The length of the CDR3 is 15 residues. CDR1 and CDR2 from the germline V gene are SNHLY and FYNNEI. The CDR3 reads CASSGPGRENSPLHF. CDR3 DNA: TGTGCCAGCAGTGGTCCAGGACGGGAGAATTCACCCCTCCACTTT.

The V call is TRBV18, the J call TRBJ1-4; D is perhaps TRBD1 (6 bases). CDR1 and CDR2 from the germline V gene are KGHSH and LQKENI. The CDR3 runs to 16 residues. V shed 4 bases and J shed 1 base, with 13 bases lying between them. CDR3 coding DNA: TGTGCCAGCTCACGCCAGGGGACATTAACTAATGAAAAACTGTTTTTT. Its translation is CASSRQGTLTNEKLFF.

This clone was detected many times. Distinct nucleotide sequences in the sample also encode this CDR3. V and J are TRBV10-3 and TRBJ2-7; D unresolved. Germline CDR1 and CDR2: ENHRY and SYGVKD. The length of the CDR3 is 15 residues. V lost 0 bases and J lost 0, with 9 bases in between. The DNA for the CDR3 is TGTGCCATCAGTGAGTCGGGCACCAACTCCTACGAGCAGTACTTC. Translation gives CAISESGTNSYEQYF.

The genes are TRBV6-5 and TRBJ2-1; the D is unclear. CDR3 length: 15 amino acids. V shed 7 bases and J shed 3 bases, with 16 bases lying between them. The germline CDR1 and CDR2 sequences are MNHEY and SVGAGI. The CDR3 DNA sequence: TGTGCCAGCAAAGCCTCTCTGAATGGCTACAATGAGCAGTTCTTC. Translation gives CASKASLNGYNEQFF.

The rearrangement joins TRBV28 to TRBJ1-1; D ambiguous. CDR3 length: 15 residues. Germline CDR1 and CDR2: MDHEN and SYDVKM. V was pared by 5 bases and J by 0 bases, with 13 bases between. The CDR3 DNA follows: TGTGCCAGCAGTAAAGTCTATCTTATGAACACTGAAGCTTTCTTT. As protein: CASSKVYLMNTEAFF.

The table lists this clone with a few counts. The chain recombines TRBV3-1 (or the pseudogene TRBV3-2) with TRBJ2-7, with D perhaps matching TRBD1 (6 bases). Germline lookup yields CDR1 LGHDT and CDR2 YNNKEL (reference sequence). The germline V and J ends were trimmed by 0 bases and 4 bases, with 7 bases remaining between them. This CDR3 contains 13 residues. The CDR3 DNA reads as TGTGCCAGCAGCCAAGAGACAGGTTACGAGCAGTACTTC. Its protein product is CASSQETGYEQYF.

In its sample, this clone was seen a few times. This chain connects TRBV5-6 to TRBJ2-1, with D uncertain. V was pared by 1 base and J by 0 bases, with 5 bases between. The germline V gene encodes CDR1 SGHDT and CDR2 YYEEEE. The CDR3 is 14 amino acids. The CDR3 coding sequence is TGTGCCAGCAGCTTGTTCTACTCCTACAATGAGCAGTTCTTC. Protein sequence: CASSLFYSYNEQFF.

CDR3 DNA sequence: TGTGCCAGCACTGAGGACAGGCCCCATCGGGGGATCGCAGATACGCAGTATTTT. Amino acid sequence: CASTEDRPHRGIADTQYF. The chain couples TRBV6-1 to TRBJ2-3; TRBD1 is a possible D gene (7 bases). Between the trimmed V and J ends, which lost 7 bases and 4 bases, there was a span of 27 bases. The CDR3 length is 18 residues. Germline-derived CDR1 and CDR2 are MNHNS and SASEGT.

This clone was recorded once. The genes are TRBV5-1 and TRBJ2-7, with D perhaps matching TRBD1 (5 bases). CDR3 length: 14 residues. Deletions cut 4 bases from V and 7 bases from J, with 18 bases between. CDR1 and CDR2 (germline): SGHRS, YFSETQ. DNA of the CDR3: TGCGCCAGCAGCCCGCGGCAGGGATTGCAAGAGCAGTACTTC. Residues: CASSPRQGLQEQYF. The full variable domain, with the rest looked up from reference TRBV5-1 and TRBJ2-7, is KAGVTQTPRYLIKTRGQQVTLSCSPISGHRSVSWYQQTPGQGLQFLFEYFSETQRNKGNFPGRFSGRQFSNSRSEMNVSTLELGDSALYLCASSPRQGLQEQYFGPGTRLTVT.

V and J are TRBV2 and TRBJ1-1; D unclear. The length of the CDR3 is 14 residues. Trimming stripped 3 bases from V and 4 bases from J, with 12 bases between. Per the germline V gene, CDR1 is SNHLY and CDR2 is FYNNEI. The CDR3 bases are TGTGCCAGCAGTGAGCAGCTAGGGAGCACTGAAGCTTTCTTT. It specifies CASSEQLGSTEAFF. The variable domain in full, completed from reference TRBV2 and TRBJ1-1, reads EPEVTQTPSHQVTQMGQEVILRCVPISNHLYFYWYRQILGQKVEFLVSFYNNEISEKSEIFDDQFSVERPDGSNFTLKIRSTKLEDSAMYFCASSEQLGSTEAFFGQGTRLTVV.

The chain is built from TRBV19 and TRBJ2-6, with 7 nucleotides matching TRBD1. This CDR3 is built from 15 residues. Unmatched junction bases numbered 6, after V lost 8 bases and J lost 2 bases. CDR1 LNHDA and CDR2 SQIVND come from the germline V gene (reference sequence). CDR3: CASGVQGTGANVLTF. CDR3 DNA: TGTGCCAGTGGCGTACAGGGGACTGGGGCCAACGTCCTGACTTTC.

The chain has TRBV6-6 and TRBJ2-7; a possible D gene is TRBD1 (6 bases). Deletions cut 4 bases from V and 7 bases from J, with 23 bases between. Germline CDR1 reads MNHNY; CDR2 reads SVGAGI (reference sequence). This CDR3 region has 16 residues. In nucleotides, the CDR3 is TGTGCCAGCAGTTCCCGGAAAGGGGGAGACCGTTTGGAGCAGTACTTC. Its protein product is CASSSRKGGDRLEQYF.

The chain is built from TRBV11-2 and TRBJ1-4; no definite D call. CDR1 and CDR2 (germline): SGHAT, FQNNGV. The V and J ends lost 2 bases and 14 bases respectively, with 12 bases between them. This CDR3 spans 12 amino acids. Here the CDR3 reads CASSLTGNYLFF. CDR3 DNA sequence: TGTGCCAGCAGCTTAACGGGGAACTATCTGTTTTTT.

The CDR3 region has the DNA TGTGCCAGCAGCCATAGCACAGGGGCGGGTGGGGAGCTGTTTTTT. Translated: CASSHSTGAGGELFF. This sequence joins TRBV4-2 and TRBJ2-2; the match to TRBD1 covers 7 bases. The CDR3 runs 15 residues. V lost 3 bases and J lost 8; bases outside the gene matches: 9. Germline values: CDR1 LGHNA, CDR2 YNFKEQ.

The rearrangement links TRBV25-1 to TRBJ1-6, with D perhaps matching TRBD1 (5 bases). Trimming removed 5 bases from V and 6 bases from J, with 11 bases in between. This CDR3 contains 14 residues. Germline V lookup: CDR1 MGHDK, CDR2 SYGVNS. In DNA form, the CDR3 reads TGTGCCAGCAGTCGTCCCCAGGGTAATTCACCCCTCCACTTT. Its translation: CASSRPQGNSPLHF.

This chain joins TRBV9 and TRBJ1-3; unclear D gene. Trimming stripped 0 bases from V and 0 bases from J, with 7 bases between. Germline V gene sequence: CDR1 SGDLS, CDR2 YYNGEE. The CDR3 sequence is 15 residues long. DNA for the CDR3: TGTGCCAGCAGCGTAGACTTACGCTCTGGAAACACCATATATTTT. Protein sequence: CASSVDLRSGNTIYF.

The J gene is TRBJ2-2, the V gene TRBV5-1; the match to TRBD1 covers 7 bases. This CDR3 contains 16 residues. After removal of 2 bases from V and 5 bases from J, the junction contained 9 bases not matched to a gene. CDR1 is SGHRS and CDR2 is YFSETQ in the germline V gene. DNA of the CDR3: TGCGCCAGCAGCTTTTTAGGGGGCCGGGAAACCGGGGAGCTGTTTTTT. This sequence encodes CASSFLGGRETGELFF.

This clone was observed a single time. J is TRBJ1-2 and V is TRBV10-3, with 8 bases that match TRBD1. CDR3 length equals 14 residues. Germline CDR1 is ENHRY and CDR2 is SYGVKD. V dropped 6 bases and J dropped 2; count of bases not matched to a gene: 5. The CDR3 loop is CAISRQGMNYGYTF. The CDR3 DNA is TGTGCCATCAGCCGACAGGGGATGAACTATGGCTACACCTTC.

This chain links TRBV14 with TRBJ2-3; perhaps TRBD2 as D (5 bases). The CDR3 is 16 amino acids. Per germline, CDR1 SGHDN and CDR2 FVKESK. V was pared by 4 bases and J by 6 bases, with 20 bases between. The DNA for the CDR3 is TGTGCCAGCAGCCGACTCCTGGACTCGCAGCGGGATACGCAGTATTTT. Translation gives CASSRLLDSQRDTQYF.

V gene TRBV6-5 combines with J gene TRBJ2-5; TRBD2 matches at 7 bases. Germline V gene lookup returns CDR1 MNHEY and CDR2 SVGAGI. The trim removed 6 bases at V and 0 bases at J, leaving 7 bases unmatched. This CDR3 contains 15 residues. CDR3: CASRGSGLYQETQYF. In DNA form, the CDR3 reads TGTGCCAGCAGGGGTAGCGGGCTATACCAAGAGACCCAGTACTTC.

In its sample, this clone was seen a few times. The V call is TRBV6-5, the J call TRBJ1-5; D unclear. Between the trimmed V and J ends, which lost 6 bases and 0 bases, there was a span of 9 bases. CDR3 length: 14 residues. Germline V gene sequence: CDR1 MNHEY, CDR2 SVGAGI. In DNA, the CDR3 is TGTGCCAGCAGCCGAGGTAGTAGCAATCAGCCCCAGCATTTT. Encoded protein: CASSRGSSNQPQHF.

The V and J genes are TRBV5-1 and TRBJ2-3; D might be TRBD2 (6 bases). The CDR3 is 14 amino acids. From germline, CDR1 is SGHRS and CDR2 YFSETQ. The V gene lost 3 bases and the J gene lost 4 bases, with 12 bases spanning the gap. CDR3 region: CASSWGREADTQYF. DNA of the CDR3: TGCGCCAGCAGCTGGGGAAGGGAGGCAGATACGCAGTATTTT.

This clone was observed a few times. This chain links TRBV19 with TRBJ1-2, with D possibly being TRBD1 (6 bases). This CDR3 is built from 14 residues. Trimming cost V 1 base and J 4 bases, with 10 bases left between them. The V gene's germline CDR1 is LNHDA and CDR2 SQIVND (reference sequence). CDR3 nucleotide sequence: TGTGCCAGTAGTATAGGGACAGAGATCTATGGCTACACCTTC. Protein sequence: CASSIGTEIYGYTF.

There are a few counts of this clone. The chain carries TRBV6-5 and TRBJ2-1, with 10 bases fitting TRBD1. V shed 6 bases, J shed 2 bases, and the junction held 1 base outside the gene matches. In germline, CDR1 is MNHEY, CDR2 SVGAGI. The CDR3 totals 14 residues. The CDR3 nucleotides are TGTGCCAGCAGCGACAGGGGGCCCTACAATGAGCAGTTCTTC. It translates to CASSDRGPYNEQFF.